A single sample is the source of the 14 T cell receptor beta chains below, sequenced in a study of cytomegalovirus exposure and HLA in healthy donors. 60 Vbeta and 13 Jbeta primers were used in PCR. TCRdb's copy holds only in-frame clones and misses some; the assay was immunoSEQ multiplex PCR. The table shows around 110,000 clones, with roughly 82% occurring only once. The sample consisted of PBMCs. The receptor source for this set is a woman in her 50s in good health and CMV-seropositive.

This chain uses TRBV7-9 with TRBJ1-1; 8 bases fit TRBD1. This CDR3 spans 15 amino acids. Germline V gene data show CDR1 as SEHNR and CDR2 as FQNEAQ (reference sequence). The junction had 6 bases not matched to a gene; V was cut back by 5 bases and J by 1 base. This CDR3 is CASSPTGVGNTEAFF. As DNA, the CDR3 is TGTGCCAGCAGCCCGACAGGGGTGGGGAACACTGAAGCTTTCTTT.

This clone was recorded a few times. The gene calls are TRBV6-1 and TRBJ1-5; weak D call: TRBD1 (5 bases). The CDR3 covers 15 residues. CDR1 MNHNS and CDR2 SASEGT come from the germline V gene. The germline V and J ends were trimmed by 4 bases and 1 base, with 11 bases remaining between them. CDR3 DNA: TGTGCCAGCAGTGCGTCAGGGCCGAGCAATCAGCCCCAGCATTTT. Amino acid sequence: CASSASGPSNQPQHF.

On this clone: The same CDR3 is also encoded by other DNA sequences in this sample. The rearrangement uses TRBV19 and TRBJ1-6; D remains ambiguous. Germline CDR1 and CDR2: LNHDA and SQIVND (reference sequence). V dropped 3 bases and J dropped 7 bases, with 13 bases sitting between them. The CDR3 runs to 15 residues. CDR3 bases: TGTGCCAGTAGTATTTCCGCGAGAGGGAATTCACCCCTCCACTTT. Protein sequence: CASSISARGNSPLHF.

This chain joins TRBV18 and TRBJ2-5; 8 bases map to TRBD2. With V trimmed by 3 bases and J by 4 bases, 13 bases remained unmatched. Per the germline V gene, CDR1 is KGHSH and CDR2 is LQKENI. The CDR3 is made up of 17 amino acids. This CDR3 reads CASSPLGLGVDRETQYF. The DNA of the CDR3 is TGTGCCAGCTCACCTCTGGGACTAGGCGTCGATAGAGAGACCCAGTACTTC. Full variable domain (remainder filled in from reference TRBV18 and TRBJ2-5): NAGVMQNPRHLVRRRGQEARLRCSPMKGHSHVYWYRQLPEEGLKFMVYLQKENIIDESGMPKERFSAEFPKEGPSILRIQQVVRGDSAAYFCASSPLGLGVDRETQYFGPGTRLLVL.

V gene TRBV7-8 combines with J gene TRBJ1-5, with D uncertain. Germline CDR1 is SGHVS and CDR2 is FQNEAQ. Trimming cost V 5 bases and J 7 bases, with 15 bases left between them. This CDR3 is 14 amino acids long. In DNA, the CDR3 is TGTGCCAGCAGCGCTTCTCGGCGGGAACAGCCCCAGCATTTT. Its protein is CASSASRREQPQHF.

CDR3 coding DNA: TGTGCCAGCAGGGGCACGGTGTCCTACGAGCAGTACTTC. Translation gives CASRGTVSYEQYF. This sequence joins TRBV6-1 and TRBJ2-7; D is ambiguous. The CDR3 is made up of 13 amino acids. Germline lookup yields CDR1 MNHNS and CDR2 SASEGT. Trimming took 6 bases from V and 1 from J, leaving 10 bases between them.

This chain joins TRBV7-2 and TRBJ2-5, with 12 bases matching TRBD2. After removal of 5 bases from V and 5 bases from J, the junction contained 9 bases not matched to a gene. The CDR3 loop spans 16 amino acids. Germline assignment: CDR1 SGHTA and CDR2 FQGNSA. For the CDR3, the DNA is TGTGCCAGCAGCCCCCTAGCGGGGGGGGCCTGGGAGACCCAGTACTTC. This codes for CASSPLAGGAWETQYF.

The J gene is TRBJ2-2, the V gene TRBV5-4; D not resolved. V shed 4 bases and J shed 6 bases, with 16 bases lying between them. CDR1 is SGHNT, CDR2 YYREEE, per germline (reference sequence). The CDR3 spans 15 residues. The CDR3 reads CASSRPSSQAGELFF. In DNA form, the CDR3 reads TGTGCCAGCAGCCGACCCAGTTCGCAGGCCGGGGAGCTGTTTTTT.

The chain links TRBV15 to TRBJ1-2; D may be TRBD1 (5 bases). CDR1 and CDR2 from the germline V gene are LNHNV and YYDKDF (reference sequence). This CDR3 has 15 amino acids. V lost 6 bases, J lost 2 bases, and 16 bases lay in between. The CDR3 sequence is CATRAPDRGNYGYTF. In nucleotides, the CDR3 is TGTGCCACCAGAGCCCCTGACCGGGGGAACTATGGCTACACCTTC.

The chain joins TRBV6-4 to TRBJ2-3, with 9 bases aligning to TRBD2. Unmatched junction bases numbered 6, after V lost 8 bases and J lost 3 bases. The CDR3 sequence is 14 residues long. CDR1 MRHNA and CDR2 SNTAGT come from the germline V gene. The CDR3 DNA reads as TGTGCCAGCGGGCTAGCGGGGCCTACAGATACGCAGTATTTT. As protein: CASGLAGPTDTQYF.

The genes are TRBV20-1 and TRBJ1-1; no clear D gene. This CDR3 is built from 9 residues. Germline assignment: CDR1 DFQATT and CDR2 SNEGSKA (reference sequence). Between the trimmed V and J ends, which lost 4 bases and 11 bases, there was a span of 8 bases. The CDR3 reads CSATLEAFF. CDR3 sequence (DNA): TGCAGTGCTACCCTTGAGGCTTTCTTT.

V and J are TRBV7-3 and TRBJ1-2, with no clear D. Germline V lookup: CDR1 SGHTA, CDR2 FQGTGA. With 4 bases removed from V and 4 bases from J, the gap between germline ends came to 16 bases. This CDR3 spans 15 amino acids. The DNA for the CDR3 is TGTGCCAGCAGCTCAGGTGGAGGGCGCGGCTATGGCTACACCTTC. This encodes CASSSGGGRGYGYTF.

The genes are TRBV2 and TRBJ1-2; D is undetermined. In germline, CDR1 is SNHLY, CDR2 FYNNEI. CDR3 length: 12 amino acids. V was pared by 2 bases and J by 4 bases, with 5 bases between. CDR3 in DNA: TGTGCCAGCAGTGAAACCAGCTATGGCTACACCTTC. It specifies CASSETSYGYTF.

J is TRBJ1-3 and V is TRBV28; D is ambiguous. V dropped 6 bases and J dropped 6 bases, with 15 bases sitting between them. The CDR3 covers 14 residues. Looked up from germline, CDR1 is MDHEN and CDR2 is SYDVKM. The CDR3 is CASSRPRLENTIYF. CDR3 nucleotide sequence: TGTGCCAGCAGCCGCCCCAGGCTGGAAAACACCATATATTTT.